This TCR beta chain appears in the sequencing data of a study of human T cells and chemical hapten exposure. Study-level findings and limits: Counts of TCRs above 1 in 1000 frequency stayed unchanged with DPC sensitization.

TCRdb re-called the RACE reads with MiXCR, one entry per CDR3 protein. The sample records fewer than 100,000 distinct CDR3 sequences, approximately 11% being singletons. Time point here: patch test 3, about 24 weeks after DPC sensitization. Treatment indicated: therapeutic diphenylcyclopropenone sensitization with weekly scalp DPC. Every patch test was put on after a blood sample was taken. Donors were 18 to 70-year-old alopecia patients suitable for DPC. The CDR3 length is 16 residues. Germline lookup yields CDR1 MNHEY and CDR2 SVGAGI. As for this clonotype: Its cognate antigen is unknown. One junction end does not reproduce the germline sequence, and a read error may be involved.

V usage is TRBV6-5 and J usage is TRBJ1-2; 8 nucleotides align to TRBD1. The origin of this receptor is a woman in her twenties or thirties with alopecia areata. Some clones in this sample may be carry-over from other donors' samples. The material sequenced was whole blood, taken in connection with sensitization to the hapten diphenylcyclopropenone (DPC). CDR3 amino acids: CASSSHTTGGHYDYTF. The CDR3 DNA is TGTGCCAGCAGTTCCCATACTACAGGGGGTCACTATGACTACACCTTC.